Below, 21 T cell receptor beta chains from the same sample are listed, as sequenced in a study of blood T cell repertoires in COVID-19. Sequencing used immunoSEQ multiplex PCR; TCRdb keeps in-frame clones, though not all of them. The sample gives about 120,000 clones, about 89% of which show up once; 25% to 35% is in the top ten. The sequenced material came from peripheral blood. These TCRs come from a woman between 70 and 85 years old with acute or convalescent COVID-19.

V is TRBV5-6 and J is TRBJ1-6, with D possibly being TRBD1 (6 bases). The V gene's germline CDR1 is SGHDT and CDR2 YYEEEE. The V end lost 3 bases, the J end lost 7 bases, and 8 bases lay between the germline ends. The CDR3 has 13 residues. The CDR3 here is CASSSQGNSPLHF. The CDR3 DNA sequence: TGTGCCAGCAGCTCCCAGGGGAATTCACCCCTCCACTTT.

This sequence joins TRBV15 and TRBJ2-1, with TRBD2 matching over 10 bases. CDR1 is LNHNV and CDR2 is YYDKDF in the germline V gene (reference sequence). The CDR3 has 15 residues. The V gene end was trimmed by 5 bases and the J gene end by 6 bases; junction bases not matched to a gene: 7. CDR3 coding DNA: TGTGCCACCAGCCCCGGGACTAGCGTCTTCAATGAGCAGTTCTTC. It codes for CATSPGTSVFNEQFF.

V is TRBV7-6 and J is TRBJ2-1; a possible D gene is TRBD2 (5 bases). Germline CDR1 is SGHVS and CDR2 is FNYEAQ. The CDR3 spans 16 residues. V lost 5 bases and J 0 bases, leaving 14 bases between the germline ends. The CDR3: CASSPSVGSSYNEQFF. The CDR3 region has the DNA TGTGCCAGCAGCCCCAGTGTGGGGAGCTCCTACAATGAGCAGTTCTTC.

The chain has TRBV24-1 and TRBJ1-2; 9 nucleotides align to TRBD1. CDR3 length: 14 amino acids. CDR1 is KGHDR and CDR2 is SFDVKD in the germline V gene. V lost 4 bases to trimming and J lost 4 bases; unmatched junction nucleotides: 3. Here the CDR3 reads CATSERTGAYGYTF. CDR3 nucleotides: TGTGCCACCAGTGAAAGGACAGGGGCCTATGGCTACACCTTC.

This clone was found a few times. V gene TRBV5-4 combines with J gene TRBJ2-1; TRBD1 is a possible D gene (6 bases). V lost 4 bases and J lost 1, with 12 bases in between. Germline V gene data show CDR1 as SGHNT and CDR2 as YYREEE (reference sequence). CDR3 size: 15 residues. The CDR3 protein is CASSRGQGSYNEQFF. In nucleotides, the CDR3 is TGTGCCAGCAGCCGGGGACAAGGATCCTACAATGAGCAGTTCTTC.

This sequence joins TRBV5-4 and TRBJ1-1; the D gene is possibly TRBD1 (5 bases). Looked up from germline, CDR1 is SGHNT and CDR2 is YYREEE (reference sequence). The length of the CDR3 is 12 residues. V was shortened by 6 bases and J by 4 bases, with 10 bases between the two germline ends. The CDR3 sequence: CASTIQGTEAFF. The CDR3 nucleotides read TGTGCCAGCACCATCCAGGGCACTGAAGCTTTCTTT.

The chain has TRBV2 and TRBJ1-2, with 7 bases that match TRBD1. The CDR3 consists of 12 residues. Germline trimming cut 6 bases from V and 8 bases from J; bases unmatched to any gene: 6. Germline loops: CDR1 SNHLY, CDR2 FYNNEI. Written as DNA, the CDR3 is TGTGCCAGCAGCCTCACAGGGGTAGGCTACACCTTC. The encoded protein is CASSLTGVGYTF.

DNA of the CDR3: TGTGCCAGCAGCACGGCCTCGGTGTGGGCCAATCAGCCCCAGCATTTT. This gives the protein CASSTASVWANQPQHF. This sequence joins TRBV28 and TRBJ1-5; D is unclear. V gave up 6 bases and J gave up 3 bases, with 18 bases separating them. Germline CDR1 and CDR2: MDHEN and SYDVKM. CDR3 length equals 16 residues.

The chain joins TRBV9 to TRBJ2-1; 15 positions agree with TRBD2. This CDR3 has 15 amino acids. The V gene's germline CDR1 is SGDLS and CDR2 YYNGEE. Unmatched junction bases numbered 3, after V lost 2 bases and J lost 9 bases. The chain's CDR3 is CASSVRTSGGAEQFF. The CDR3 DNA sequence: TGTGCCAGCAGCGTTCGGACTAGCGGGGGGGCTGAGCAGTTCTTC. Complete variable domain (other parts from reference TRBV9 and TRBJ2-1): DSGVTQTPKHLITATGQRVTLRCSPRSGDLSVYWYQQSLDQGLQFLIQYYNGEERAKGNILERFSAQQFPDLHSELNLSSLELGDSALYFCASSVRTSGGAEQFFGPGTRLTVL.

This clone was observed once. The rearrangement joins TRBV6-5 to TRBJ1-6; TRBD1 matches 7 bases. V was pared by 6 bases and J by 7 bases, with 6 bases of the junction left unmatched. CDR1 MNHEY and CDR2 SVGAGI come from the germline V gene. The CDR3 has 14 residues. CDR3 sequence reads: CASSVGTENSPLHF. The CDR3 DNA is TGTGCCAGCAGCGTCGGGACAGAAAATTCACCCCTCCACTTT.

J is TRBJ1-1 and V is TRBV3-1 (or the pseudogene TRBV3-2); 7 nucleotides match TRBD1. The CDR3 is made up of 12 amino acids. Germline lookup yields CDR1 LGHDT and CDR2 YNNKEL (reference sequence). After removal of 4 bases from V and 10 bases from J, the junction contained 6 bases not matched to a gene. CDR3 in amino acids: CASSPPQGLAFF. The CDR3 DNA is TGTGCCAGCAGCCCGCCACAGGGGCTAGCTTTCTTT.

J is TRBJ1-1 and V is TRBV19; D is undetermined. The germline V gene encodes CDR1 LNHDA and CDR2 SQIVND (reference sequence). CDR3 length: 16 residues. V was cut by 6 bases and J by 5 bases, with 22 bases left in between. The CDR3 here is CASSLPIGRVGTEAFF. CDR3 in DNA: TGTGCCAGTAGCCTACCGATTGGGAGGGTGGGGACTGAAGCTTTCTTT.

The gene calls are TRBV7-9 and TRBJ2-7; possible D gene TRBD2, 5 bases. Between the trimmed V and J ends, which lost 2 bases and 2 bases, there was a span of 13 bases. The CDR3 consists of 15 residues. Germline assignment: CDR1 SEHNR and CDR2 FQNEAQ (reference sequence). This CDR3 is CASSLLVDGTYEQYF. CDR3 coding DNA: TGTGCCAGCAGCTTACTCGTGGACGGGACCTACGAGCAGTACTTC.

The chain recombines TRBV11-3 with TRBJ1-1; perhaps TRBD1 as D (5 bases). CDR3 length: 14 amino acids. V lost 0 bases to trimming and J lost 4 bases, with 9 bases between them. Germline loops: CDR1 SGHNT, CDR2 YENEEA. Here the CDR3 reads CASSLEGGSTEAFF. The CDR3 nucleotides are TGTGCCAGCAGCTTAGAGGGGGGGAGCACTGAAGCTTTCTTT.

The chain recombines TRBV2 with TRBJ2-5; 10 nucleotides align to TRBD1. This CDR3 is built from 17 residues. Trimming cost V 5 bases and J 4 bases; bases outside gene matches: 13. The germline V gene has CDR1 SNHLY and CDR2 FYNNEI. The CDR3 protein is CASSFDGGTGDGETQYF. The CDR3 nucleotides read TGTGCCAGCAGTTTCGACGGGGGGACAGGGGACGGAGAGACCCAGTACTTC.

The chain is built from TRBV4-1 and TRBJ1-4; 8 bases fit TRBD1. V shed 5 bases and J 8 bases; nucleotides not matched to a gene: 7. Germline V gene lookup returns CDR1 MGHRA and CDR2 YSYEKL. This CDR3 has 14 residues. The CDR3 reads CASSSKQGEEKLFF. CDR3 sequence (DNA): TGCGCCAGCAGCTCCAAACAGGGGGAGGAAAAACTGTTTTTT.

In DNA, the CDR3 is TGTGCCAGCAGCCAAGGGGGAGCGGGAGCTCAGTACTTC. Protein sequence: CASSQGGAGAQYF. The chain uses TRBV14 and TRBJ2-5, with 8 nucleotides matching TRBD2. Per the germline V gene, CDR1 is SGHDN and CDR2 is FVKESK. The ends lost 1 base at V and 11 bases at J; junction bases unmatched: 6. The CDR3 is 13 amino acids.

The rearrangement links TRBV2 to TRBJ2-7; TRBD2 aligns across 8 bases. The CDR3 contains 15 residues. The V gene end was trimmed by 1 base and the J gene end by 3 bases; junction bases not matched to a gene: 5. Germline V gene data show CDR1 as SNHLY and CDR2 as FYNNEI. This CDR3 is CASSEVDGGGYEQYF. The CDR3, as DNA: TGTGCCAGCAGTGAAGTTGACGGGGGGGGCTACGAGCAGTACTTC.

This chain uses TRBV6-5 with TRBJ1-6, with 7 bases matching TRBD1. The germline CDR1 and CDR2 sequences are MNHEY and SVGAGI. The CDR3 totals 14 residues. Trimming took 6 bases from V and 5 from J; bases not matched to a gene: 4. CDR3 loop: CASSWGQNNSPLHF. Here the CDR3 DNA reads TGTGCCAGCAGCTGGGGACAGAATAATTCACCCCTCCACTTT.

The CDR3 sequence is CASSKDSSYNEQFF. The CDR3 DNA follows: TGTGCCAGCAGCAAAGATAGTTCCTACAATGAGCAGTTCTTC. This sequence joins TRBV13 and TRBJ2-1; D call uncertain. Germline CDR1 reads PRHDT; CDR2 reads FYEKMQ (reference sequence). This CDR3 is built from 14 residues. V was clipped by 5 bases and J by 1 base, with 9 bases between them.

As DNA, the CDR3 is TGTGCCAGCACAAGGAGCTCCTACAATGAGCAGTTCTTC. Its translation is CASTRSSYNEQFF. This chain links TRBV28 with TRBJ2-1; D gene ambiguous. There are 13 residues in the CDR3. Trimming took off 7 bases at V and 0 bases at J, with 7 bases between the two ends. CDR1 and CDR2 from the germline V gene are MDHEN and SYDVKM.